A single sample gave rise to the 17 T cell receptor beta chains below, sequenced in a study of tumor and adjacent non-tumor tissue in lung cancer. The library came from three nested PCR rounds adapted from ARM-PCR protocols. MiXCR, run by TCRdb on the multiplex PCR reads, gives a single entry per CDR3 protein. The table shows about 90,000 distinct CDR3 sequences, with about 77% occurring only once. This sample's RNA came from whole unsorted tissue. The normal lung tissue was taken more than 3 cm from the tumor edge. The sequencing sample was made of distant non-tumor lung tissue. These receptors were collected from a woman between 45 and 65 years old with non-small cell lung cancer.

A remark on this clonotype: A much more abundant neighbour one base away suggests this may be a read error. Since the CDR3 does not end with the conserved phenylalanine or tryptophan, this likely comes from a read error. This sequence joins TRBV5-1 and TRBJ2-7; TRBD1 or TRBD2 may be the D gene (5 bases each). Germline V gives CDR1 SGHRS, CDR2 YFSETQ. The CDR3 has 12 residues. Trimming cost V 0 bases and J 5 bases, with 6 bases left between them. The CDR3: CASSLVGDEQYS. CDR3 DNA sequence: TGCGCCAGCAGCTTGGTGGGGGACGAGCAGTACTCC.

To note about this clonotype: The conserved final phenylalanine or tryptophan is absent from the CDR3, which likely points to a read error. The rearrangement links TRBV10-3 to TRBJ2-1; 12 bases map to TRBD2. V shed 6 bases and J 6 bases; nucleotides not matched to a gene: 9. The CDR3 covers 16 residues. Germline lookup yields CDR1 ENHRY and CDR2 SYGVKD. The CDR3: CAISDQGTSGSNEQFS. The CDR3 DNA reads as TGTGCCATCAGCGACCAGGGGACTAGCGGGTCCAATGAGCAGTTCTCC.

Concerning this clonotype: The junction does not match germline at one end; this may be a read error. This sequence joins TRBV20-1 and TRBJ2-5; D is unclear. The length of the CDR3 is 14 residues. Germline assignment: CDR1 DFQATT and CDR2 SNEGSKA (reference sequence). CDR3: CSVRPDRDQETQYF. The CDR3 region has the DNA TGCAGTGTTAGACCAGATAGAGACCAAGAGACCCAGTACTTC.

Of note for this clonotype: Relative to the germline gene, one junction end is altered; a read error may explain this. The CDR3 reads CSVSSRIFAEQYF. For the CDR3, the DNA is TGCAGCGTCTCTAGCAGGATCTTTGCCGAGCAGTACTTT. The chain carries TRBV29-1 and TRBJ2-7; D is perhaps TRBD2 (5 bases). Germline lookup yields CDR1 SQVTM and CDR2 ANQGSEA. The CDR3 consists of 13 residues.

About this clonotype itself: At one end the junction does not follow the germline gene, possibly because of a read error. The rearrangement links TRBV5-1 to TRBJ2-5; D is ambiguous. The CDR3 runs 13 residues. Germline values: CDR1 SGHRS, CDR2 YFSETQ. The CDR3 DNA reads TGCGCCAGCAGTTTGCTTGCAGAAGAGACCCAATACTTC. Its translation: CASSLLAEETQYF.

Remarks on this clonotype: This may stem from a read error, because a much larger clone lies one nucleotide away. The V gene is TRBV5-1, the J gene TRBJ1-2; a weak D match, TRBD1 (6 bases). Per the germline V gene, CDR1 is SGHRS and CDR2 is YFSETQ. V dropped 2 bases and J dropped 9 bases, with 14 bases sitting between them. The CDR3 is made up of 13 amino acids. This CDR3 is CASSFTGMSCYTF. CDR3 sequence (DNA): TGCGCCAGCAGCTTCACAGGGATGAGTTGCTACACCTTC.

This clonotype has more than one count but fewer than ten. One base away lies a much larger clone, so this may be a sequencing read error. This sequence joins TRBV28 and TRBJ2-3; D may match TRBD1 or TRBD2 (6 bases each). The ends were cut back, 9 bases at V and 3 bases at J, with 16 bases in the middle. The germline V gene has CDR1 MDHEN and CDR2 SYDVKM. There are 14 residues in the CDR3. CDR3 region: CARKRGLLTDTQYF. For the CDR3, the DNA is TGTGCCAGGAAACGGGGGCTGTTGACAGATACGCAGTATTTT.

On this clonotype: Germline is not matched at one junction end, which may reflect a read error. CDR3 sequence: CASRPAHGYEHYF. The CDR3 DNA reads as TGTGCCAGCAGGCCAGCCCACGGATACGAGCATTACTTC. The V gene is TRBV7-8, the J gene TRBJ2-7; D is unresolved. The V gene's germline CDR1 is SGHVS and CDR2 FQNEAQ. This CDR3 region has 13 residues.

For this clonotype: A much larger clone lies one base from this, so it may be a read error. As the CDR3 is not closed by the conserved phenylalanine or tryptophan, this likely results from a read error. CDR3 coding DNA: TGTGCCAGCAGCCAACGGGCGGACAGTCACGCTGAAGCTTTCTAT. This gives the protein CASSQRADSHAEAFY. The V and J genes are TRBV14 and TRBJ1-1; D may be TRBD1 (6 bases). There are 15 residues in the CDR3. The V gene's germline CDR1 is SGHDN and CDR2 FVKESK. The germline V and J ends were trimmed by 2 bases and 6 bases, with 16 bases remaining between them.

Worth noting for this clonotype: The CDR3 ends on some other residue instead of the conserved phenylalanine or tryptophan, so this is likely a read error. The rearrangement joins TRBV11-2 to TRBJ2-1, with 9 bases lining up with TRBD1. The germline gives CDR1 SGHAT, CDR2 FQNNGV. The V gene end was trimmed by 10 bases and the J gene end by 7 bases; junction bases not matched to a gene: 17. The CDR3 covers 16 residues. The CDR3 protein is CANSLEAGQGMNEQFI. In DNA, the CDR3 is TGTGCCAACAGTTTAGAGGCGGGACAGGGTATGAATGAGCAGTTCATC.

To note about this clonotype: The junction differs from germline at one of its ends, possibly a read error. This chain connects TRBV5-1 to TRBJ2-5; the D gene could be TRBD1 or TRBD2 (6 bases each). The CDR3 has 16 residues. Germline assignment: CDR1 SGHRS and CDR2 YFSETQ. The CDR3 loop is CASSLEGGGYQETHYF. The CDR3 DNA sequence: TGCGCCAGCAGCTTGGAGGGGGGAGGCTATCAAGAGACCCACTACTTC.

Comment on this clonotype: A much bigger clone sits one base away, suggesting this may be a read error. The chain is built from TRBV19 and TRBJ2-7, with 7 nucleotides matching TRBD1. Germline-derived CDR1 and CDR2 are LNHDA and SQIVND (reference sequence). This CDR3 has 13 amino acids. CDR3 in DNA: TGTGCCAGTAGTCCGGGACAGCCCTACGAGCTGTACTTC. It codes for CASSPGQPYELYF.

In its sample, this clonotype was seen many times. The gene calls are TRBV7-9 and TRBJ2-5, with D unclear. The germline gives CDR1 SEHNR, CDR2 FQNEAQ (reference sequence). The CDR3 has 12 residues. V was clipped by 1 base and J by 4 bases, with 4 bases between them. CDR3 residues: CASSLGIETQYF. CDR3 sequence (DNA): TGTGCCAGCAGCTTAGGGATAGAGACCCAGTACTTC.

On this clonotype itself: At one of its ends the junction is not consistent with the germline gene, which may arise from a read error. V usage is TRBV12-3 or TRBV12-4 and J usage is TRBJ2-7, with D tentatively TRBD1 (6 bases). There are 15 residues in the CDR3. The CDR3 bases are TGTGCCAGCAGTTCGCGACAGGAGTGGTCCTACGAACAGTACTTC. This codes for CASSSRQEWSYEQYF.

The chain links TRBV20-1 to TRBJ2-1; D is unclear. The CDR3 has 13 amino acids. The V end lost 3 bases, the J end lost 16 bases, and 22 bases lay between the germline ends. CDR1 and CDR2 from the germline V gene are DFQATT and SNEGSKA (reference sequence). CDR3 sequence (DNA): TGCAGTGCTAGTGGGGTTATGATAGATGAGTATTTCTTC. This codes for CSASGVMIDEYFF.

As to this clonotype: A single base separates this from a much larger clone, so it may be a read error. The chain has TRBV12-3 or TRBV12-4 and TRBJ1-6; D is unclear. This CDR3 is built from 14 residues. CDR3 nucleotides: TGTGCCAGCAGTCCATCCGACTATAGTTCACCCCTCCACTTT. Translation: CASSPSDYSSPLHF.

Remarks on this clonotype: At one end, the junction sequence differs from germline, possibly due to a read error. The chain is built from TRBV24-1 and TRBJ2-7; D possibly corresponds to TRBD1 (6 bases). In germline, CDR1 is KGHDR, CDR2 SFDVKD. The CDR3 extends over 17 amino acids. The CDR3 is CATGDAGTWASIYEQYF. CDR3 nucleotides: TGTGCCACCGGTGATGCCGGGACATGGGCCTCCATCTACGAGCAGTACTTC.